A single sample is the source of the 11 T cell receptor beta chains below, sequenced in a study of shared clonotypes between healthy human individuals. TCRdb keeps only in-frame clones here, not all; method: immunoSEQ multiplex PCR. The table includes approximately 500,000 clones, less than 85% detected once. The sequencing sample was made of PBMCs. All receptors come from a woman in her 40s in good health. Some clones in this sample may be carry-over from other donors' samples.

Only one count was recorded for this clone. This chain joins TRBV5-6 and TRBJ1-6; TRBD1 might be the D (5 bases). Germline V gene lookup returns CDR1 SGHDT and CDR2 YYEEEE. The V gene lost 9 bases and the J gene lost 10 bases, with 20 bases spanning the gap. This CDR3 is 14 amino acids long. The CDR3 nucleotides are TGTGCCACCGGAGAGTGGGGGGTGAACTCACCCCTCCACTTT. Amino acid sequence: CATGEWGVNSPLHF.

The chain employs TRBV20-1 and TRBJ1-1; D ambiguous. Deletions cut 6 bases from V and 6 bases from J, with 11 bases between. The CDR3 contains 11 residues. The V gene's germline CDR1 is DFQATT and CDR2 SNEGSKA (reference sequence). Here the CDR3 DNA reads TGCAGTGCCAATGTGTGGTCTGAAGCTTTCTTT. Translated, it gives CSANVWSEAFF.

This chain uses TRBV28 with TRBJ2-5; a weak D match, TRBD2 (6 bases). This CDR3 is 15 amino acids long. V was cut by 3 bases and J by 2 bases, with 13 bases left in between. Germline values: CDR1 MDHEN, CDR2 SYDVKM. The DNA of the CDR3 is TGTGCCAGCAGTTTGGCGTGGGGGACTCAAGAGACCCAGTACTTC. This codes for CASSLAWGTQETQYF.

This chain links TRBV28 with TRBJ2-1; no clear D gene. Germline V gene lookup returns CDR1 MDHEN and CDR2 SYDVKM. Trimming removed 4 bases from V and 3 bases from J, with 4 bases in between. The CDR3 loop spans 12 amino acids. The CDR3 here is CASSSIYNEQFF. The CDR3 nucleotides are TGTGCCAGCAGTTCTATCTACAATGAGCAGTTCTTC.

The chain employs TRBV20-1 and TRBJ1-2; D might be TRBD1 (6 bases). Per germline, CDR1 DFQATT and CDR2 SNEGSKA (reference sequence). The length of the CDR3 is 11 residues. The germline V and J ends were trimmed by 3 bases and 7 bases, with 9 bases remaining between them. The CDR3 spells CSASLGGGYTF. CDR3 DNA: TGCAGTGCTAGCCTAGGGGGTGGCTACACCTTC.

The genes are TRBV6-6 and TRBJ2-1; D is unresolved. This CDR3 has 16 amino acids. The V end was cut by 5 bases, the J end by 0 bases, with 14 bases between. The germline gives CDR1 MNHNY, CDR2 SVGAGI (reference sequence). CDR3 sequence reads: CASSRAATYSYNEQFF. CDR3 in DNA: TGTGCCAGCAGTAGGGCGGCGACGTACTCCTACAATGAGCAGTTCTTC.

This clone was seen just once. The V gene is TRBV7-2, the J gene TRBJ2-7, with D unclear. Trimming took 3 bases from V and 2 from J, leaving 8 bases between them. Germline V gene sequence: CDR1 SGHTA, CDR2 FQGNSA. The CDR3 spans 13 residues. DNA for the CDR3: TGTGCCAGCAGCTTCCAAGGGACCTACGAGCAGTACTTC. This translates into CASSFQGTYEQYF.

This chain uses TRBV30 with TRBJ2-3, with 11 bases fitting TRBD2. The CDR3 sequence is 18 residues long. The junction had 10 bases not matched to a gene; V was cut back by 0 bases and J by 2 bases. Germline CDR1 GTSNPN, CDR2 SVGIG (reference sequence). In DNA, the CDR3 is TGTGCCTGGAGTGTACCCCGGACTAGCGGGTTTTTCACAGATACGCAGTATTTT. Protein sequence: CAWSVPRTSGFFTDTQYF.

This chain uses TRBV14 with TRBJ2-1, with no clear D. Germline V gene lookup returns CDR1 SGHDN and CDR2 FVKESK. Trimming left V 1 base short and J 7 bases short, with 8 bases between. The CDR3 has 13 amino acids. CDR3 sequence (DNA): TGTGCCAGCAGCCAAGTCCGTGCGAATGAGCAGTTCTTC. Protein product: CASSQVRANEQFF.

The chain is built from TRBV19 and TRBJ2-4; the D gene is possibly TRBD2 (7 bases). The CDR3 sequence is 13 residues long. The germline V gene has CDR1 LNHDA and CDR2 SQIVND (reference sequence). The germline V and J ends were trimmed by 7 bases and 8 bases, with 15 bases remaining between them. The CDR3 DNA follows: TGTGCCAGTATGTGGCGAGGGGGGGACATTCAGTACTTC. It yields the protein CASMWRGGDIQYF.

The chain uses TRBV4-3 and TRBJ2-7, with D possibly matching TRBD1 (6 bases). Per germline, CDR1 LGHNA and CDR2 YSLEER. The ends were cut back, 1 base at V and 6 bases at J, with 10 bases in the middle. The CDR3 extends over 13 amino acids. CDR3 nucleotides: TGCGCCAGCAGCCAAGCGACAGGCTTCGAGCAGTACTTC. Translating it yields CASSQATGFEQYF.